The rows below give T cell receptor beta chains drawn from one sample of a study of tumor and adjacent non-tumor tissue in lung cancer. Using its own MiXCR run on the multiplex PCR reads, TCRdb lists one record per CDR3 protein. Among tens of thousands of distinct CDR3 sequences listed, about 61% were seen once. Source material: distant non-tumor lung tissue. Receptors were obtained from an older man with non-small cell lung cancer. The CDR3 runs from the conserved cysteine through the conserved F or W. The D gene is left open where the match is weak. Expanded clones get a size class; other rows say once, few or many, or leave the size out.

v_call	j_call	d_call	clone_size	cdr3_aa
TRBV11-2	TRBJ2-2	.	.	CANSLDRLVSAGELFF
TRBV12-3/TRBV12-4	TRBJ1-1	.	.	CTSSLGRGYEAFF
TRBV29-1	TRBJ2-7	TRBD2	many	CSVSGGGRTSGSLSEQYF
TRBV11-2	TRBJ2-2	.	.	CVSSLLGLRYTGELFF
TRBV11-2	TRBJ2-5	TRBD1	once	CASSLGDRDKETQYF
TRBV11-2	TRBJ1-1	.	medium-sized	CASSRSGTQNTEAFF
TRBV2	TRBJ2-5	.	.	CACIVWKGETQYF
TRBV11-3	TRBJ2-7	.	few	CASSLGGAYERYF
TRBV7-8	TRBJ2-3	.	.	CAGSLTHRGGEADTQYF
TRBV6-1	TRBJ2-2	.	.	CTSSDSQSSDTEELFF
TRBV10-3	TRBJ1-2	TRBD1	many	CAISEMLQGANYSYTF
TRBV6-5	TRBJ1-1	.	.	CVSSYPVVTEAFF
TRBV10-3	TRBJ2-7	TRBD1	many	CAISEKGQGYEQYF
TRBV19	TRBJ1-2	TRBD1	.	CASRKLQGTNYGYTF
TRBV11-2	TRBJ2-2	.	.	CASSPLAGNTGKLFF
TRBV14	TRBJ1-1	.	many	CASSLHREAFF
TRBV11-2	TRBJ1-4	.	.	CVSSLVGSPLREKLFF
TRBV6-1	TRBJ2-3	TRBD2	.	CASSGGLTGGDTQYF
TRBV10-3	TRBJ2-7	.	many	CAITPGGGTYEQYF
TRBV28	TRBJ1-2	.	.	CASSTLGGDYGYTF